Given below is one T cell receptor beta chain in context. This record comes from a study of cytomegalovirus exposure and HLA in healthy donors. PCR primers comprised 60 Vbeta and 13 Jbeta primers. The protocol was immunoSEQ multiplex PCR, while the TCRdb copy is restricted to in-frame clones and leaves out a portion. This table holds under 150,000 clones, less than 65% found once. CDR1 and CDR2 from the germline V gene are MNHEY and SVGAGI. Trimming took 10 bases from V and 1 from J, leaving 12 bases between them. There are 13 residues in the CDR3. This rearrangement joins TRBV6-5 to TRBJ2-3; D gene uncertain. This clonotype was sampled from a man aged 35 to 55 in good health and CMV-seropositive. The sequencing sample was made of PBMCs. CDR3 protein: CATNPSGTDTQYF. The CDR3 nucleotides read TGTGCCACCAACCCTTCGGGCACAGATACGCAGTATTTT.